A single sample gave rise to the 30 T cell receptor beta chains below, sequenced in a study of T cells after yellow fever vaccination. TCRdb reanalysed the 5' RACE reads using MiXCR and keeps one entry per CDR3 protein. Here the sample spans hundreds of thousands of distinct CDR3 sequences, about 13% being singletons. The specimen comprised PBMCs, sampled on the day of the yellow fever booster vaccination. Receptors originate from a man aged 25 to 40 who received the YFV17D yellow fever vaccine.

This clonotype has a handful of counts. The chain recombines TRBV4-2 with TRBJ2-7; perhaps D is TRBD1 or TRBD2 (6 bases each). V shed 2 bases and J shed 3 bases, with 26 bases lying between them. The CDR3 length is 19 residues. Germline V gene sequence: CDR1 LGHNA, CDR2 YNFKEQ. CDR3 coding DNA: TGTGCCAGCAGCCAACACCCGGGGGCTACTAGGGCGGGACACTACGAGCAGTACTTC. Its protein is CASSQHPGATRAGHYEQYF.

This clonotype was recorded a few times. V and J are TRBV14 and TRBJ1-1; D uncertain. Germline V CDR1 and CDR2: SGHDN, FVKESK. V was shortened by 2 bases and J by 1 base, with 11 bases between the two germline ends. The CDR3 runs to 15 residues. The CDR3, as DNA: TGTGCCAGCAGCCAAATGGGCAGGAGGAACACTGAAGCTTTCTTT. Residues: CASSQMGRRNTEAFF. Complete variable domain (other parts from reference TRBV14 and TRBJ1-1): EAGVTQFPSHSVIEKGQTVTLRCDPISGHDNLYWYRRVMGKEIKFLLHFVKESKQDESGMPNNRFLAERTGGTYSTLKVQPAELEDSGVYFCASSQMGRRNTEAFFGQGTRLTVV.

The chain combines TRBV5-4 with TRBJ2-7; D possibly uses TRBD1 or TRBD2 (6 bases each). This CDR3 region has 14 residues. V lost 4 bases and J 1 base, leaving 12 bases between the germline ends. The germline V gene encodes CDR1 SGHNT and CDR2 YYREEE (reference sequence). Written as DNA, the CDR3 is TGTGCCAGCAGCCCTGAGGGGGGTTCCTACGAGCAGTACTTC. It is translated as CASSPEGGSYEQYF.

In this sample, this clonotype turned up many times. The J gene is TRBJ2-4, the V gene TRBV20-1; tentative D call: TRBD2 (6 bases). In germline, CDR1 is DFQATT, CDR2 SNEGSKA (reference sequence). CDR3 length equals 15 residues. V lost 3 bases and J lost 2, with 14 bases in between. The CDR3 DNA reads TGCAGTGCTAGTCCAGCGGAGGGGACCAAAAACATTCAGTACTTC. Protein product: CSASPAEGTKNIQYF.

J is TRBJ2-1 and V is TRBV6-1; TRBD2 agrees at 7 bases. Germline assignment: CDR1 MNHNS and CDR2 SASEGT. The CDR3 sequence is 10 residues long. Germline trimming cut 11 bases from V and 10 bases from J; bases unmatched to any gene: 5. CDR3 coding DNA: TGTGCCCTTGGGAGGGGAGAGCAGTTCTTC. Protein sequence: CALGRGEQFF.

This clonotype was detected a few times. V is TRBV27 and J is TRBJ1-4, with 9 bases aligning to TRBD1. Germline CDR1 reads MNHEY; CDR2 reads SMNVEV (reference sequence). The CDR3 consists of 15 residues. Trimming took 7 bases from V and 8 from J; bases not matched to a gene: 11. CDR3 nucleotides: TGTGCCAGCAAAATACCGGGACAGGGTGACGAAAAACTGTTTTTT. Translating gives CASKIPGQGDEKLFF. The entire variable domain, with the rest obtained from reference TRBV27 and TRBJ1-4, is as follows: EAQVTQNPRYLITVTGKKLTVTCSQNMNHEYMSWYRQDPGLGLRQIYYSMNVEVTDKGDVPEGYKVSRKEKRNFPLILESPSPNQTSLYFCASKIPGQGDEKLFFGSGTQLSVL.

This clonotype showed up many times. The chain uses TRBV12-3 or TRBV12-4 and TRBJ2-7; a weak D match, TRBD1 (6 bases). Trimming took off 3 bases at V and 4 bases at J, with 13 bases between the two ends. The CDR3 is made up of 14 amino acids. CDR3 loop: CASSFHPRGYEQYF. The CDR3 region has the DNA TGTGCCAGCAGTTTTCACCCCAGGGGTTACGAGCAGTACTTC.

The table lists this clonotype with a few counts. CDR3 in amino acids: CASQGPGTGGYEQYF. Here the CDR3 DNA reads TGTGCCAGCCAAGGTCCCGGGACAGGGGGCTACGAGCAGTACTTC. V is TRBV28 and J is TRBJ2-7; TRBD1 aligns across 11 bases. The J segment lost 3 bases and the V segment lost 8 bases, leaving 9 bases of the junction unmatched. Germline CDR1 MDHEN, CDR2 SYDVKM. This CDR3 is built from 15 residues. Complete variable domain (other parts from reference TRBV28 and TRBJ2-7): DVKVTQSSRYLVKRTGEKVFLECVQDMDHENMFWYRQDPGLGLRLIYFSYDVKMKEKGDIPEGYSVSREKKERFSLILESASTNQTSMYLCASQGPGTGGYEQYFGPGTRLTVT.

This clonotype has a handful of counts. V is TRBV20-1 and J is TRBJ2-4; D perhaps matches TRBD2 (6 bases). This CDR3 has 19 amino acids. Germline V lookup: CDR1 DFQATT, CDR2 SNEGSKA (reference sequence). V gave up 0 bases and J gave up 1 base, with 22 bases separating them. The CDR3 sequence is CSARDSLTSMRVAKNIQYF. In DNA, the CDR3 is TGCAGTGCTAGAGATTCTTTGACTAGTATGCGTGTTGCCAAAAACATTCAGTACTTC.

The gene calls are TRBV7-9 and TRBJ2-1; 10 nucleotides agree with TRBD2. The V segment lost 5 bases and the J segment 4 bases; nucleotides outside the gene matches: 11. The CDR3 has 17 residues. Germline assignment: CDR1 SEHNR and CDR2 FQNEAQ (reference sequence). The CDR3 reads CASSPKPLAGAYNEQFF. The CDR3 DNA sequence: TGTGCCAGCAGCCCTAAACCCCTAGCGGGAGCTTACAATGAGCAGTTCTTC.

The chain has TRBV28 and TRBJ2-7; D gene uncertain. Germline V gene sequence: CDR1 MDHEN, CDR2 SYDVKM. This CDR3 region has 13 residues. V was shortened by 6 bases and J by 2 bases, with 11 bases between the two germline ends. In nucleotides, the CDR3 is TGTGCCAGCAGACCTGGTGAAGCCTACGAGCAGTACTTC. It translates to CASRPGEAYEQYF.

The chain employs TRBV9 and TRBJ2-1; 9 bases fit TRBD1. Germline CDR1 SGDLS, CDR2 YYNGEE. V dropped 2 bases and J dropped 1; count of bases not matched to a gene: 10. The CDR3 spans 18 residues. This chain's CDR3 is CASSVPSSGTGSYNEQFF. The DNA for the CDR3 is TGTGCCAGCAGCGTGCCATCCTCCGGGACAGGGTCCTACAATGAGCAGTTCTTC.

This clonotype was seen a few times. The V call is TRBV7-2, the J call TRBJ2-2; TRBD1 matches at 11 bases. In germline, CDR1 is SGHTA, CDR2 FQGNSA. V was clipped by 2 bases and J by 7 bases; unmatched bases: 6. The CDR3 length is 16 residues. The CDR3 bases are TGTGCCAGCAGCTTAAGAGGACAGGGGGCAATCGGGGAGCTGTTTTTT. It translates to CASSLRGQGAIGELFF.

Many counts were recorded for this clonotype. V and J are TRBV20-1 and TRBJ2-3; 8 bases line up with TRBD1. CDR1 is DFQATT, CDR2 SNEGSKA, per germline (reference sequence). The trim removed 5 bases at V and 0 bases at J, leaving 4 bases unmatched. The CDR3 runs to 14 residues. The CDR3 DNA follows: TGCAGTGCTTCCGGGACAGGTAGCACAGATACGCAGTATTTT. The encoded protein is CSASGTGSTDTQYF.

Only a few counts were recorded for this clonotype. The chain recombines TRBV2 with TRBJ2-1, with 11 nucleotides matching TRBD2. The CDR3 runs to 12 residues. Trimming took 8 bases from V and 8 from J; bases not matched to a gene: 2. Per the germline V gene, CDR1 is SNHLY and CDR2 is FYNNEI. This CDR3 is CASGTSGDEQFF. The DNA of the CDR3 is TGTGCCAGCGGGACTAGCGGTGATGAGCAGTTCTTC.

This clonotype has only a few counts. The genes are TRBV12-3 or TRBV12-4 and TRBJ2-5, with D possibly called TRBD1 or TRBD2 (5 bases each). The CDR3 length is 16 residues. V lost 1 base to trimming and J lost 5 bases, with 17 bases between them. The CDR3 coding sequence is TGTGCCAGCAGTTTAGAAGGGACGCTTCGCCCGGAGACCCAGTACTTC. It codes for CASSLEGTLRPETQYF.

The chain couples TRBV20-1 to TRBJ2-7; TRBD1 matches at 7 bases. J gave up 4 bases and V 4 bases, and 4 bases lay outside the gene matches. Germline V gives CDR1 DFQATT, CDR2 SNEGSKA (reference sequence). The CDR3 runs 12 residues. In DNA, the CDR3 is TGCAGTGCTACCAGACAGGGTTACGAGCAGTACTTC. This translates into CSATRQGYEQYF.

The count of this clonotype is one. A much larger clonotype is one base distant, so this may be a read error. The chain combines TRBV30 with TRBJ2-7, with D perhaps matching TRBD2 (5 bases). The CDR3 runs 14 residues. The germline V gene encodes CDR1 GTSNPN and CDR2 SVGIG (reference sequence). CDR3 amino acids: CAWKKGPSSYEPYF. DNA for the CDR3: TGTGCCTGGAAGAAGGGCCCTAGCTCCTACGAGCCGTACTTC.

In this sample, this clonotype turned up a few times. The CDR3 protein is CSVETGGTKGDEQYF. CDR3 DNA sequence: TGCAGCGTTGAAACAGGGGGCACCAAGGGGGACGAGCAGTACTTC. The V and J genes are TRBV29-1 and TRBJ2-7; 9 nucleotides align to TRBD1. V was clipped by 2 bases and J by 5 bases; unmatched bases: 10. CDR1 and CDR2 (germline): SQVTM, ANQGSEA. The CDR3 totals 15 residues.

This clonotype was seen more than once but under ten times. The chain links TRBV5-1 to TRBJ1-2; D unclear. The CDR3 runs 13 residues. CDR1 is SGHRS, CDR2 YFSETQ, per germline. Trimming cost V 0 bases and J 3 bases, with 6 bases left between them. The CDR3: CASSLVPDYGYTF. DNA for the CDR3: TGCGCCAGCAGCTTGGTTCCCGACTATGGCTACACCTTC. Together with reference TRBV5-1 and TRBJ1-2, the CDR3 gives the full variable domain: KAGVTQTPRYLIKTRGQQVTLSCSPISGHRSVSWYQQTPGQGLQFLFEYFSETQRNKGNFPGRFSGRQFSNSRSEMNVSTLELGDSALYLCASSLVPDYGYTFGSGTRLTVV.

J is TRBJ2-3 and V is TRBV7-2; D is unclear. Germline assignment: CDR1 SGHTA and CDR2 FQGNSA. The CDR3 has 13 residues. Trimming pared 4 bases from V and 2 bases from J, leaving 7 bases between. Written as DNA, the CDR3 is TGTGCCAGCAGCTACGCAGCCACAGATACGCAGTATTTT. This translates into CASSYAATDTQYF.

This clonotype was seen a few times. The chain is built from TRBV10-3 and TRBJ2-3; the D gene is possibly TRBD1 (5 bases). CDR1 is ENHRY, CDR2 SYGVKD, per germline. Trimming took off 7 bases at V and 5 bases at J, with 19 bases between the two ends. The CDR3 has 15 amino acids. CDR3 coding DNA: TGTGCCATCACCGGAGCTGGGGCCGGTGGAGATACGCAGTATTTT. Amino acids: CAITGAGAGGDTQYF.

This clonotype was counted many times. The chain couples TRBV3-1 to TRBJ1-4, with a weak D call TRBD1 (5 bases). The germline gives CDR1 LGHDT, CDR2 YNNKEL (reference sequence). The CDR3 has 13 amino acids. Trimming took 4 bases from V and 7 from J, leaving 10 bases between them. CDR3 protein: CASSRPGGEKLFF. The CDR3 nucleotides are TGTGCCAGCAGCCGACCCGGGGGTGAAAAACTGTTTTTT.

In this sample, this clonotype turned up a few times. J is TRBJ2-5 and V is TRBV11-2, with TRBD2 identical over 9 bases. The CDR3 is made up of 18 amino acids. V was pared by 1 base and J by 3 bases, with 12 bases of the junction left unmatched. Germline assignment: CDR1 SGHAT and CDR2 FQNNGV. The CDR3 reads CASSLVGWASGAKETQYF. Here the CDR3 DNA reads TGTGCCAGCAGCTTAGTGGGGTGGGCTAGCGGGGCAAAAGAGACCCAGTACTTC.

The chain carries TRBV7-7 and TRBJ2-3; possibly TRBD2 for D (6 bases). Germline V lookup: CDR1 SSHAT, CDR2 FNYEAQ (reference sequence). This CDR3 has 13 amino acids. In DNA form, the CDR3 reads TGTGCTAGCGGCCCCGCGGGGTTAGATACGCAGTATTTT. Its protein product is CASGPAGLDTQYF.

The V gene is TRBV10-3, the J gene TRBJ2-2; 12 bases map to TRBD1. The CDR3 covers 17 residues. Germline V gives CDR1 ENHRY, CDR2 SYGVKD. The V segment lost 5 bases and the J segment 1 base; nucleotides outside the gene matches: 5. CDR3 sequence (DNA): TGTGCCATCAGTTCCGGGACAGGGGGCCTGAACACCGGGGAGCTGTTTTTT. Amino acids: CAISSGTGGLNTGELFF.

The V call is TRBV7-2, the J call TRBJ2-7; 9 nucleotides line up with TRBD2. With V trimmed by 0 bases and J by 0 bases, 12 bases remained unmatched. CDR3 length: 19 residues. Germline CDR1 SGHTA, CDR2 FQGNSA. The CDR3 bases are TGTGCCAGCAGCTTAGCCCGAATCGAGCTAGCGGGGTTCTCCTACGAGCAGTACTTC. Translating it yields CASSLARIELAGFSYEQYF.

The table lists this clonotype with a few counts. V and J are TRBV2 and TRBJ2-1; 9 nucleotides line up with TRBD2. Germline CDR1 reads SNHLY; CDR2 reads FYNNEI. The V segment lost 8 bases and the J segment 5 bases; nucleotides outside the gene matches: 13. The CDR3 is made up of 16 amino acids. The DNA of the CDR3 is TGTGCCAGCCGCCCAACGAGCGGGAGGCTAAACAATGAGCAGTTCTTC. Residues: CASRPTSGRLNNEQFF.

The chain carries TRBV20-1 and TRBJ2-3; D is possibly TRBD2 (6 bases). This CDR3 comprises 13 residues. V lost 5 bases and J 4 bases, leaving 13 bases between the germline ends. Germline V CDR1 and CDR2: DFQATT, SNEGSKA (reference sequence). CDR3 sequence (DNA): TGCAGTGCTGGAGGGAGGATCGCAGATACGCAGTATTTT. This sequence encodes CSAGGRIADTQYF.

The table lists this clonotype with many counts. This chain links TRBV12-3 or TRBV12-4 with TRBJ2-7; weak D call: TRBD1 (5 bases). The CDR3 sequence is 11 residues long. Trimming removed 5 bases from V and 6 bases from J, with 8 bases in between. The CDR3 DNA is TGTGCCAGCAGTATGGGGCCCGAGCAGTACTTC. Its translation is CASSMGPEQYF.